This entry features one T cell receptor (beta chain) sequence. Antigen: not known. ViraFEST assay sequencing came after antigen-specific CD4+ T cells were expanded with viral peptide pools. Upon completion of under eleven days in culture, CD4+ T cells were isolated. Convalescent patients had PCR-confirmed SARS-CoV-2 infection between March and December 2020. Each well held 1.5 million to 2.5 million PBMC cultured with around 10 ug/ml peptides and about 10 IU/ml IL-2. Half the medium was swapped for IL-2 medium on days 3 and 7. The data derive from a study of vaccination effects on CD4 cells after COVID-19. Overall study: Two recovered convalescent patients were sampled 16 days and one week pre-vaccination. General study results and limits: Pronounced clonal contraction occurred in clones induced by infection and by vaccine late after vaccination.

Measured with immunoSEQ multiplex PCR; TCRdb has only the in-frame clones, and not every one. Of roughly 73,000 clones in the sample, over 65% were seen once. The CDR3 has 15 amino acids. V lost 3 bases and J lost 0, with 10 bases in between. Germline lookup yields CDR1 KGHSH and CDR2 LQKENI. This TCR came from a human donor who had a prior SARS-CoV-2 infection. The material was CD4+ T cells from PBMCs cultured with HIV peptides, obtained before COVID-19 vaccination. Subset here: HIV-1 Nef peptide pool negative control/reference culture. The gene calls are TRBV18 and TRBJ2-3, with D perhaps TRBD2 (5 bases). The CDR3 loop is CASSPASLSTDTQYF. For the CDR3, the DNA is TGTGCCAGCTCACCGGCTAGCCTAAGCACAGATACGCAGTATTTT.